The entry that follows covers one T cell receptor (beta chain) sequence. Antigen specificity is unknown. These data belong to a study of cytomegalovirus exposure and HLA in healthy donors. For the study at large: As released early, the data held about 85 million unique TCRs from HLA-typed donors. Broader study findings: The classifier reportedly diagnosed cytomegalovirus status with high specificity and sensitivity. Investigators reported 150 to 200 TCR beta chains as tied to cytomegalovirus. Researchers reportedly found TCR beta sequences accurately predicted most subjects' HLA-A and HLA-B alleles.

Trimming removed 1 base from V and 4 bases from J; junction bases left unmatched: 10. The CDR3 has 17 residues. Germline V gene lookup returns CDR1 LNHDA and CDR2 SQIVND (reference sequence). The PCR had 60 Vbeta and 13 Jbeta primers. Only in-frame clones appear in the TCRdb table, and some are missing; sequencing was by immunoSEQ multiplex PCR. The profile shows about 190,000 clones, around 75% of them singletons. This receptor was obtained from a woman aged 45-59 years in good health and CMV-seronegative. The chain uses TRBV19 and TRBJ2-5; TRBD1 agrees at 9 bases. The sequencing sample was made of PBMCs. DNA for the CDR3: TGTGCCAGTAGTATAGGGACAGGGGCTGTCAGGGTAGAGACCCAGTACTTC. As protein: CASSIGTGAVRVETQYF.